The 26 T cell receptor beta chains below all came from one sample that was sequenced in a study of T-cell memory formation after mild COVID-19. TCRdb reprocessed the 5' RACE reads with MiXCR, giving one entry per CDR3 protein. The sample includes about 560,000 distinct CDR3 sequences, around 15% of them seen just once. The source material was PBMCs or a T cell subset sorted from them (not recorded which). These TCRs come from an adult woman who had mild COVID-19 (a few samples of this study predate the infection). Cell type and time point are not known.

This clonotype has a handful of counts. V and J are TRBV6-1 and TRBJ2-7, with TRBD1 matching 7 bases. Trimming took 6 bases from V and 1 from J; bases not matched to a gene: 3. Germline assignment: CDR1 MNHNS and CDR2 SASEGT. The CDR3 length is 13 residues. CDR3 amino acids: CASREQGSYEQYF. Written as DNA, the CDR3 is TGTGCCAGCAGGGAACAGGGGTCCTACGAGCAGTACTTC.

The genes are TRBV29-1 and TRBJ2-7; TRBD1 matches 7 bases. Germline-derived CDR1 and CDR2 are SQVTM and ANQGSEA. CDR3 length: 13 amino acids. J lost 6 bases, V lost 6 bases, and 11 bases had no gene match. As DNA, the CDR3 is TGCAGCGTCCGCTACTCGACAGGGCTCGAGCAGTACTTC. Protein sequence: CSVRYSTGLEQYF.

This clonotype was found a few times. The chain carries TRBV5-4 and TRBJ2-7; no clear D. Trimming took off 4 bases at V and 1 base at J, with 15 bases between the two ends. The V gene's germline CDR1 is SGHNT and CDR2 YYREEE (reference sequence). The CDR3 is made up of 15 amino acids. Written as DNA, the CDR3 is TGTGCCAGCAGCCCCCTGGGCGGTAGATCCTACGAGCAGTACTTC. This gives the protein CASSPLGGRSYEQYF.

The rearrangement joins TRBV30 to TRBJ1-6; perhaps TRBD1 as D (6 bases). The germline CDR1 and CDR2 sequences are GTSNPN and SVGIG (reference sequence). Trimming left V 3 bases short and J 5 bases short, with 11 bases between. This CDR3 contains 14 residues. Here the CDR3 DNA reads TGTGCCTGGAGAGTAGGGGGTGATAATTCACCCCTCCACTTT. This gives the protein CAWRVGGDNSPLHF.

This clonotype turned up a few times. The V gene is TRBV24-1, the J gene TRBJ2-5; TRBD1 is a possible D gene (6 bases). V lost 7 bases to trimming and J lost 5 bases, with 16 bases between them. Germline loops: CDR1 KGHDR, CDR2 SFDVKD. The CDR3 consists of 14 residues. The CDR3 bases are TGTGCCACCAGCCCCAAATGGGGGCCGGAGACCCAGTACTTC. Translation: CATSPKWGPETQYF.

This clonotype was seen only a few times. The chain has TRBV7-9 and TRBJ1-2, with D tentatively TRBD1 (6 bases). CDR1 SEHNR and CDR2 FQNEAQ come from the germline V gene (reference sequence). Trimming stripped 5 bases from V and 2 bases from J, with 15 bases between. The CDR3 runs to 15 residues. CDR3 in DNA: TGTGCCAGCAGCCGTGGGACACCGAGGAACTATGGCTACACCTTC. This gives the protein CASSRGTPRNYGYTF.

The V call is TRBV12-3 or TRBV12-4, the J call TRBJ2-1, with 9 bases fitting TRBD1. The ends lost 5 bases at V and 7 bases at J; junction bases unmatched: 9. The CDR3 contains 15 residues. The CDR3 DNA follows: TGTGCCAGCAGTATAACAGGGGGCGCGCCAAATGAGCAGTTCTTC. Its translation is CASSITGGAPNEQFF.

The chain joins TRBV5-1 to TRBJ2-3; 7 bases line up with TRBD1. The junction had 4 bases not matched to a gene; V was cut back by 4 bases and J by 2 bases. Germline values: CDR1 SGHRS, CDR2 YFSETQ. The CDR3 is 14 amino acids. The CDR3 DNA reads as TGCGCCAGCAGCAAGGGACAGACCACAGATACGCAGTATTTT. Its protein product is CASSKGQTTDTQYF.

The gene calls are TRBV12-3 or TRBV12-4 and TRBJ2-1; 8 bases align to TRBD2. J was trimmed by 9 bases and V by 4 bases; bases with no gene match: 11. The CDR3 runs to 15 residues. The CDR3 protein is CASSWTGGPKGEQFF. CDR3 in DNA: TGTGCCAGCAGTTGGACGGGAGGGCCGAAGGGTGAGCAGTTCTTC.

DNA of the CDR3: TGTGCCAGCAGCCAAGATGCGGTCGGGGGCCCTTACAATGAGCAGTTCTTC. It translates to CASSQDAVGGPYNEQFF. This chain uses TRBV14 with TRBJ2-1; D is perhaps TRBD1 or TRBD2 (6 bases each). This CDR3 has 17 residues. V was cut by 0 bases and J by 4 bases, with 16 bases left in between. Germline values: CDR1 SGHDN, CDR2 FVKESK.

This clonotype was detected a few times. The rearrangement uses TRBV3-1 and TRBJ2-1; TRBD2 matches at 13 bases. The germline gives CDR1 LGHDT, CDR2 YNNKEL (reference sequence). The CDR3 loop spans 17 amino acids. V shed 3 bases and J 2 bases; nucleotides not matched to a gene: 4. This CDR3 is CASSHALAGGPYNEQFF. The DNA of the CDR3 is TGTGCCAGCAGCCACGCACTAGCGGGAGGGCCCTACAATGAGCAGTTCTTC.

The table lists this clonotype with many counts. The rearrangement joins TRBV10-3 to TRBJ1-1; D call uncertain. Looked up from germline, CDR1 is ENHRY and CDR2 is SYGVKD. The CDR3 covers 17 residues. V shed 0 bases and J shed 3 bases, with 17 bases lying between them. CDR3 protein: CAISESIAGGSHTEAFF. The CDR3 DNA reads TGTGCCATCAGTGAGTCGATTGCCGGAGGGTCCCACACTGAAGCTTTCTTT.

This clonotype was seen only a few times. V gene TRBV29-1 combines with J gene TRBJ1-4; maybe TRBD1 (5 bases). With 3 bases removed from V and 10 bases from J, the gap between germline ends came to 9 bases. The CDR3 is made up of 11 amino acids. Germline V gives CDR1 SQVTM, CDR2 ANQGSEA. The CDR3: CSVDPGGKLFF. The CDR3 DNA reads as TGCAGCGTTGATCCGGGGGGAAAACTGTTTTTT.

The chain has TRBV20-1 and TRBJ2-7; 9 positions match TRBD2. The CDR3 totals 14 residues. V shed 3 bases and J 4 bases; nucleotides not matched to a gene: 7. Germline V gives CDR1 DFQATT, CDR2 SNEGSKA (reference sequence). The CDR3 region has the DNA TGCAGTGCTAGCCAGCGGGGGGCAAAATACGAGCAGTACTTC. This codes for CSASQRGAKYEQYF.

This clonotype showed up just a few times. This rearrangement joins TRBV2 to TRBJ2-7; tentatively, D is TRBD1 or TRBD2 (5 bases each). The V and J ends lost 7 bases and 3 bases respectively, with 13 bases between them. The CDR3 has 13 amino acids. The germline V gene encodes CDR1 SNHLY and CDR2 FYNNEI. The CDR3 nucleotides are TGTGCCAGCACCCCAGGGACGGACTACGAGCAGTACTTC. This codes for CASTPGTDYEQYF.

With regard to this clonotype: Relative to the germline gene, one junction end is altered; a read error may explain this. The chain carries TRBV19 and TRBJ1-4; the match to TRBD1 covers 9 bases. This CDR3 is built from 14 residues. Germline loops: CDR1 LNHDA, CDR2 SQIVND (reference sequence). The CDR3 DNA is TGTGCCAGTAGTATACCGGGACAGGGCAAGGAGCGATATTTT. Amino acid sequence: CASSIPGQGKERYF.

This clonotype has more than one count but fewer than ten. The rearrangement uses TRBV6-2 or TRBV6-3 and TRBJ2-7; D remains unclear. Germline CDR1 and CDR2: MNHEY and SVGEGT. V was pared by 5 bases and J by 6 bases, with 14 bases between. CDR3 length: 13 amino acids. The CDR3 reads CASSRVMSSEQYF. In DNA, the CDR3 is TGTGCCAGCAGTCGTGTTATGTCGAGCGAGCAGTACTTC.

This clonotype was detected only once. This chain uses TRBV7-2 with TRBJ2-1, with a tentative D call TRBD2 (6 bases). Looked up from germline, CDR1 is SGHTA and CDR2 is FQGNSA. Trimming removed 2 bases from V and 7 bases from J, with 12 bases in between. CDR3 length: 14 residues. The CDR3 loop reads CASSLWGLMNEQFF. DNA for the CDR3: TGTGCCAGCAGCTTATGGGGACTGATGAATGAGCAGTTCTTC.

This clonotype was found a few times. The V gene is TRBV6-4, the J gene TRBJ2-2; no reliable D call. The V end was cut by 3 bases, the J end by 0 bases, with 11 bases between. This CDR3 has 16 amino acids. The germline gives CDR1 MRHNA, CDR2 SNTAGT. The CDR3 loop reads CASSESSQTNTGELFF. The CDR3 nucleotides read TGTGCCAGCAGTGAAAGTAGTCAGACGAACACCGGGGAGCTGTTTTTT.

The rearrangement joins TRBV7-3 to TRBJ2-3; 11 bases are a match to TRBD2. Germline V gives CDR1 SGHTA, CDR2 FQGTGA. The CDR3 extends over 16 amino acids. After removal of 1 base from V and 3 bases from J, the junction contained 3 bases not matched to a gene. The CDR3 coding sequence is TGTGCCAGCAGCTTAATGACTAGCGGGAAGACAGATACGCAGTATTTT. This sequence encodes CASSLMTSGKTDTQYF.

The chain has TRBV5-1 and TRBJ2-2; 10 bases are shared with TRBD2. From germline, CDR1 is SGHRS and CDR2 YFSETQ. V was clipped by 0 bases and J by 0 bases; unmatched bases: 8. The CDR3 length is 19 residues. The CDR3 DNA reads TGCGCCAGCAGCTTGGAGGTCCGACTAGCGGGCACGAACACCGGGGAGCTGTTTTTT. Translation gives CASSLEVRLAGTNTGELFF.

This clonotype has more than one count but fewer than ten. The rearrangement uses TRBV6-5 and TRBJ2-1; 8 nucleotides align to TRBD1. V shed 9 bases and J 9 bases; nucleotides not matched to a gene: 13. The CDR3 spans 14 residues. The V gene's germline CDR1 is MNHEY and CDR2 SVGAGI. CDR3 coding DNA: TGTGCCAGTGGGCTTGGGCAGGGGGCAGTTGAGCAGTTCTTC. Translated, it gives CASGLGQGAVEQFF.

The chain's CDR3 is CASSPGLAGKSSYNEQFF. In DNA, the CDR3 is TGTGCCAGCAGCCCGGGACTAGCGGGAAAGAGCTCCTACAATGAGCAGTTCTTC. This chain uses TRBV7-9 with TRBJ2-1, with 13 positions matching TRBD2. The J segment lost 0 bases and the V segment lost 5 bases, leaving 7 bases of the junction unmatched. Germline loops: CDR1 SEHNR, CDR2 FQNEAQ (reference sequence). This CDR3 region has 18 residues.

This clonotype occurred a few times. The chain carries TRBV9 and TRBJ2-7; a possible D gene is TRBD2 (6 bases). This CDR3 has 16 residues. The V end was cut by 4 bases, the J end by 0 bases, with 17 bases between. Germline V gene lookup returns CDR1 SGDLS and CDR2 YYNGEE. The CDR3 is CASSPRGTQNSYEQYF. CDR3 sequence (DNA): TGTGCCAGCAGCCCCAGAGGGACTCAAAACTCCTACGAGCAGTACTTC. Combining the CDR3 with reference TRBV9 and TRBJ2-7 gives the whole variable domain DSGVTQTPKHLITATGQRVTLRCSPRSGDLSVYWYQQSLDQGLQFLIQYYNGEERAKGNILERFSAQQFPDLHSELNLSSLELGDSALYFCASSPRGTQNSYEQYFGPGTRLTVT.

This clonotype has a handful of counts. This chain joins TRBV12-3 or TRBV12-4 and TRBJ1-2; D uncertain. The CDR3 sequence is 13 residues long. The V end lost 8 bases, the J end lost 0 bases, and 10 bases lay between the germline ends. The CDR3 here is CASSPVSNYGYTF. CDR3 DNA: TGTGCCAGCTCCCCGGTTTCTAACTATGGCTACACCTTC.

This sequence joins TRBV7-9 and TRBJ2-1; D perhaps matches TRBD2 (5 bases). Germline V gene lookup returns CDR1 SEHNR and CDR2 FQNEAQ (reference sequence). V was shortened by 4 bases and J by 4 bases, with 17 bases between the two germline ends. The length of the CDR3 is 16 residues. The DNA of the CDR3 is TGTGCCAGCAGCTCACCGGGATCCGGCGCGTACAATGAGCAGTTCTTC. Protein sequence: CASSSPGSGAYNEQFF.